One sample yielded the 13 T cell receptor beta chains listed below, sequenced in a study of blood T cell repertoires in COVID-19. Measured with immunoSEQ multiplex PCR; TCRdb has only the in-frame clones, and not every one. The table includes some 100,000 clones, roughly 87% detected once. The sample taken for sequencing was peripheral blood. The receptors shown here come from a human donor in a cohort sampled during active COVID-19.

V gene TRBV4-1 combines with J gene TRBJ1-2; possibly TRBD1 for D (6 bases). V gave up 7 bases and J gave up 2 bases, with 14 bases separating them. Germline loops: CDR1 MGHRA, CDR2 YSYEKL. This CDR3 comprises 14 residues. CDR3 bases: TGCGCCAGCAAAGGGACAAGCATAAACTATGGCTACACCTTC. The encoded protein is CASKGTSINYGYTF.

The chain is built from TRBV5-1 and TRBJ2-5; TRBD1 matches 9 bases. The CDR3 covers 16 residues. Looked up from germline, CDR1 is SGHRS and CDR2 is YFSETQ. Trimming removed 0 bases from V and 4 bases from J; junction bases left unmatched: 7. The DNA of the CDR3 is TGCGCCAGCAGCTTGGCCACACAGGGGGCGGGAGAGACCCAGTACTTC. This translates into CASSLATQGAGETQYF. Using reference TRBV5-1 and TRBJ2-5 for the parts outside the CDR3, the full variable domain is KAGVTQTPRYLIKTRGQQVTLSCSPISGHRSVSWYQQTPGQGLQFLFEYFSETQRNKGNFPGRFSGRQFSNSRSEMNVSTLELGDSALYLCASSLATQGAGETQYFGPGTRLLVL.

The genes are TRBV6-6 and TRBJ1-1, with D hard to call. The germline V gene has CDR1 MNHNY and CDR2 SVGAGI (reference sequence). The CDR3 totals 14 residues. Trimming left V 4 bases short and J 6 bases short, with 15 bases between. The CDR3 region has the DNA TGTGCCAGCAGTTTAGCCCGGGGAGGGTCTGAAGCTTTCTTT. This sequence encodes CASSLARGGSEAFF.

V gene TRBV5-4 combines with J gene TRBJ2-7; 10 positions match TRBD1. V trimming: 4 bases; J trimming: 0 bases; junction bases outside the gene matches: 7. This CDR3 is 16 amino acids long. Looked up from germline, CDR1 is SGHNT and CDR2 is YYREEE (reference sequence). This CDR3 is CASSPGTGEPSYEQYF. CDR3 sequence (DNA): TGTGCCAGCAGCCCGGGGACAGGGGAACCCTCCTACGAGCAGTACTTC. Looking up the rest from reference TRBV5-4 and TRBJ2-7 gives the full variable domain: ETGVTQSPTHLIKTRGQQVTLRCSSQSGHNTVSWYQQALGQGPQFIFQYYREEENGRGNFPPRFSGLQFPNYSSELNVNALELDDSALYLCASSPGTGEPSYEQYFGPGTRLTVT.

The rearrangement links TRBV3-1 (or the pseudogene TRBV3-2) to TRBJ2-6; D might be TRBD1 (6 bases). CDR1 and CDR2 from the germline V gene are LGHDT and YNNKEL (reference sequence). This CDR3 contains 17 residues. V was clipped by 5 bases and J by 1 base, with 15 bases between them. CDR3 sequence: CASSWSYRVSGANVLTF. The CDR3 DNA follows: TGTGCCAGCAGCTGGAGTTACAGGGTTTCTGGGGCCAACGTCCTGACTTTC.

The chain couples TRBV23-1 to TRBJ2-7; TRBD1 aligns across 9 bases. TRBV23-1 counts as an open reading frame of uncertain function. Trimming took 4 bases from V and 3 from J; bases not matched to a gene: 19. There are 19 residues in the CDR3. The CDR3 protein is CASSRLPGQGSSPHYEQYF. The CDR3 DNA sequence: TGCGCCAGCAGTCGCTTACCGGGACAGGGATCATCGCCTCACTACGAGCAGTACTTC.

V is TRBV29-1 and J is TRBJ1-1; the D is unclear. In germline, CDR1 is SQVTM, CDR2 ANQGSEA. This CDR3 comprises 13 residues. The V end lost 7 bases, the J end lost 3 bases, and 15 bases lay between the germline ends. The CDR3 loop is CSASQQKDTEAFF. CDR3 DNA: TGCAGCGCCTCACAGCAAAAGGACACTGAAGCTTTCTTT. Looking up the rest from reference TRBV29-1 and TRBJ1-1 gives the full variable domain: SAVISQKPSRDICQRGTSLTIQCQVDSQVTMMFWYRQQPGQSLTLIATANQGSEATYESGFVIDKFPISRPNLTFSTLTVSNMSPEDSSIYLCSASQQKDTEAFFGQGTRLTVV.

In its sample, this clone was seen once. The chain carries TRBV9 and TRBJ2-6; the match to TRBD1 covers 8 bases. CDR3 length: 20 residues. Germline V gives CDR1 SGDLS, CDR2 YYNGEE. With V trimmed by 0 bases and J by 1 base, 12 bases remained unmatched. The CDR3 protein is CASSVARDRMGASGANVLTF. CDR3 bases: TGTGCCAGCAGCGTAGCTAGGGACAGGATGGGGGCATCTGGGGCCAACGTCCTGACTTTC.

As for this clone: Other DNA sequences in this sample translate to the same CDR3. The chain has TRBV5-1 and TRBJ1-1; D unclear. The germline CDR1 and CDR2 sequences are SGHRS and YFSETQ. Trimming shortened V by 2 bases and J by 1 base, and 9 bases separated the two germline ends. CDR3 length equals 14 residues. The CDR3 sequence is CASSLGRGNTEAFF. The CDR3 nucleotides read TGCGCCAGCAGCTTAGGACGGGGGAACACTGAAGCTTTCTTT.

V is TRBV15 and J is TRBJ2-7; 7 bases are shared with TRBD1. V was pared by 0 bases and J by 7 bases, with 9 bases of the junction left unmatched. CDR3 length: 15 amino acids. CDR1 is LNHNV, CDR2 YYDKDF, per germline (reference sequence). The CDR3 here is CATSRDRQGFGEQYF. The CDR3 nucleotides are TGTGCCACCAGCAGAGACCGACAGGGCTTTGGGGAGCAGTACTTC.

This clone was counted between two and nine times. This rearrangement joins TRBV11-3 to TRBJ1-5, with D perhaps matching TRBD1 (5 bases). The V end lost 8 bases, the J end lost 5 bases, and 13 bases lay between the germline ends. Germline-derived CDR1 and CDR2 are SGHNT and YENEEA. CDR3 length: 13 amino acids. This chain's CDR3 is CASSPTGDQPQHF. In DNA form, the CDR3 reads TGTGCCAGCTCTCCGACGGGGGATCAGCCCCAGCATTTT.

V is TRBV6-5 and J is TRBJ1-6, with TRBD1 matching over 8 bases. V was pared by 6 bases and J by 6 bases, with 4 bases of the junction left unmatched. This CDR3 contains 14 residues. From germline, CDR1 is MNHEY and CDR2 SVGAGI. The CDR3 DNA is TGTGCCAGCAGCCAAGGACAGGGTAATTCACCCCTCCACTTT. Protein: CASSQGQGNSPLHF.

The chain recombines TRBV6-5 with TRBJ2-3; 8 bases line up with TRBD2. With 6 bases clipped from V and 4 bases from J, the junction kept 6 bases outside the gene matches. The CDR3 runs to 14 residues. Germline-derived CDR1 and CDR2 are MNHEY and SVGAGI. The CDR3 sequence: CASRRGAGADTQYF. The CDR3 DNA reads TGTGCCAGCAGGAGGGGAGCGGGAGCAGATACGCAGTATTTT.